These 26 T cell receptor beta chains were sequenced from one sample in a study of T cell changes during pregnancy in multiple sclerosis. Repertoires were generated with immunoSEQ multiplex PCR, while TCRdb's copy carries only in-frame clones and drops some. The table has around 61,000 clones, around nine tenths seen once. The sample in question was peripheral blood, obtained in the third trimester of pregnancy. The source of these receptors is a female donor in good health, enrolled as a control in a pregnancy study.

The V call is TRBV6-5, the J call TRBJ1-5; tentative D call: TRBD1 (6 bases). The CDR3 sequence is 13 residues long. Germline values: CDR1 MNHEY, CDR2 SVGAGI. The V end lost 2 bases, the J end lost 6 bases, and 8 bases lay between the germline ends. CDR3 nucleotide sequence: TGTGCCAGCAGTTACCAGGGGAGTCAGCCCCAGCATTTT. Translating gives CASSYQGSQPQHF.

This clone was detected once. The genes are TRBV18 and TRBJ1-2; 8 bases align to TRBD1. CDR1 and CDR2 (germline): KGHSH, LQKENI. V gave up 6 bases and J gave up 4 bases; unmatched junction bases: 13. This CDR3 is built from 16 residues. The CDR3 coding sequence is TGTGCCAGCTCCCCCACCGGGACAGGAATGACCTATGGCTACACCTTC. It specifies CASSPTGTGMTYGYTF.

The V gene is TRBV18, the J gene TRBJ2-3; 7 bases line up with TRBD1. This CDR3 has 15 amino acids. The junction had 10 bases not matched to a gene; V was cut back by 6 bases and J by 4 bases. The germline V gene encodes CDR1 KGHSH and CDR2 LQKENI. The CDR3 DNA reads TGTGCCAGCTCGTCCCGACAGGGCCAGTCAGATACGCAGTATTTT. It specifies CASSSRQGQSDTQYF.

The rearrangement links TRBV6-5 to TRBJ1-5, with no clear D. The CDR3 loop spans 15 amino acids. The V gene lost 2 bases and the J gene lost 0 bases, with 8 bases spanning the gap. CDR1 is MNHEY and CDR2 is SVGAGI in the germline V gene. The DNA of the CDR3 is TGTGCCAGCAGTTACGGTCGGTATAGCAATCAGCCCCAGCATTTT. Its translation is CASSYGRYSNQPQHF.

The rearrangement links TRBV18 to TRBJ2-3; a possible D gene is TRBD2 (7 bases). V shed 4 bases and J shed 4 bases, with 15 bases lying between them. Germline-derived CDR1 and CDR2 are KGHSH and LQKENI. The CDR3 has 15 amino acids. CDR3 DNA sequence: TGTGCCAGCTCACGGACGGGGGGCTCCCCAGATACGCAGTATTTT. It encodes CASSRTGGSPDTQYF.

This chain uses TRBV19 with TRBJ1-6, with no clear D. This CDR3 contains 15 residues. Trimming stripped 10 bases from V and 7 bases from J, with 20 bases between. Germline loops: CDR1 LNHDA, CDR2 SQIVND (reference sequence). CDR3 DNA: TGTGCCACCCAAGCTGTCCTAACCGAAAATTCACCCCTCCACTTT. This gives the protein CATQAVLTENSPLHF.

The J gene is TRBJ1-1, the V gene TRBV10-3, with D maybe TRBD1 (5 bases). The CDR3 consists of 15 residues. V lost 4 bases and J 8 bases, leaving 20 bases between the germline ends. Germline V gene sequence: CDR1 ENHRY, CDR2 SYGVKD. The CDR3 nucleotides read TGTGCCATCAGTGGGCCACAACTTGGGGGGGAGGAAGCTTTCTTT. Residues: CAISGPQLGGEEAFF.

This chain uses TRBV5-6 with TRBJ1-2, with a possible D match to TRBD1 (5 bases). V lost 4 bases and J 8 bases, leaving 12 bases between the germline ends. This CDR3 spans 12 amino acids. Germline values: CDR1 SGHDT, CDR2 YYEEEE. CDR3 nucleotide sequence: TGTGCCAGCAGCCAAACGGGGGTCGGCTACACCTTC. Residues: CASSQTGVGYTF.

This chain links TRBV28 with TRBJ2-1; the match to TRBD2 covers 7 bases. This CDR3 comprises 13 residues. Germline lookup yields CDR1 MDHEN and CDR2 SYDVKM. The V gene end was trimmed by 6 bases and the J gene end by 6 bases; junction bases not matched to a gene: 5. The CDR3 is CASRQTGGNEQFF. The CDR3 coding sequence is TGTGCCAGCAGACAGACGGGGGGCAATGAGCAGTTCTTC.

The genes are TRBV2 and TRBJ1-1; 8 bases agree with TRBD1. Germline values: CDR1 SNHLY, CDR2 FYNNEI. This CDR3 has 16 amino acids. The V segment lost 4 bases and the J segment 1 base; nucleotides outside the gene matches: 8. CDR3 in DNA: TGTGCCAGCAGTGCGGACAGGGCACGGGGGAACACTGAAGCTTTCTTT. It specifies CASSADRARGNTEAFF. Drawing the rest from reference TRBV2 and TRBJ1-1, the complete variable domain is EPEVTQTPSHQVTQMGQEVILRCVPISNHLYFYWYRQILGQKVEFLVSFYNNEISEKSEIFDDQFSVERPDGSNFTLKIRSTKLEDSAMYFCASSADRARGNTEAFFGQGTRLTVV.

For the CDR3, the DNA is TGTGCCTGGGAGCAGGGCACCATATATTTT. Translating it yields CAWEQGTIYF. The chain has TRBV30 and TRBJ1-3; weak D call: TRBD1 (5 bases). The V and J ends lost 5 bases and 9 bases respectively, with 8 bases between them. Germline CDR1 is GTSNPN and CDR2 is SVGIG (reference sequence). The CDR3 covers 10 residues.

The rearrangement joins TRBV14 to TRBJ2-7, with 9 bases aligning to TRBD2. J was trimmed by 2 bases and V by 4 bases; bases with no gene match: 3. Per germline, CDR1 SGHDN and CDR2 FVKESK. CDR3 length: 14 residues. CDR3 DNA sequence: TGTGCCAGCAGCCTCGAGCGGGGGGCCTACGAGCAGTACTTC. As protein: CASSLERGAYEQYF.

This clone was counted a few times. The chain combines TRBV7-9 with TRBJ2-7, with a possible D match to TRBD1 (5 bases). The CDR3 covers 15 residues. The V gene's germline CDR1 is SEHNR and CDR2 FQNEAQ (reference sequence). Trimming took 0 bases from V and 3 from J, leaving 12 bases between them. CDR3 sequence (DNA): TGTGCCAGCAGCTTAGCCCGGACACCTATCTACGAGCAGTACTTC. This encodes CASSLARTPIYEQYF.

V usage is TRBV6-1 and J usage is TRBJ2-2; D is uncertain. The length of the CDR3 is 13 residues. Germline-derived CDR1 and CDR2 are MNHNS and SASEGT. The V and J ends lost 7 bases and 4 bases respectively, with 10 bases between them. The CDR3: CASTFYSTGELFF. In DNA form, the CDR3 reads TGTGCCAGCACCTTTTACAGCACCGGGGAGCTGTTTTTT.

The J gene is TRBJ2-7, the V gene TRBV7-2; TRBD1 matches at 11 bases. The germline CDR1 and CDR2 sequences are SGHTA and FQGNSA. There are 16 residues in the CDR3. The V and J ends lost 3 bases and 1 base, in that order; junction bases with no gene match: 5. This CDR3 is CASSFQGTGGSYEQYF. The CDR3 DNA is TGTGCCAGCAGCTTTCAAGGGACAGGGGGATCCTACGAGCAGTACTTC.

The chain uses TRBV27 and TRBJ1-4, with a weak D call TRBD1 (5 bases). This CDR3 is built from 15 residues. CDR1 is MNHEY and CDR2 is SMNVEV in the germline V gene (reference sequence). The germline V and J ends were trimmed by 2 bases and 3 bases, with 10 bases remaining between them. For the CDR3, the DNA is TGTGCCAGCAGTTTAGGGGGGGTCGCTAATGAAAAACTGTTTTTT. Protein product: CASSLGGVANEKLFF.

The rearrangement joins TRBV27 to TRBJ1-5, with D tentatively TRBD1 (5 bases). With 5 bases removed from V and 4 bases from J, the gap between germline ends came to 6 bases. Germline V gives CDR1 MNHEY, CDR2 SMNVEV (reference sequence). There are 12 residues in the CDR3. CDR3 in amino acids: CASSKGNQPQHF. CDR3 in DNA: TGTGCCAGCAGTAAGGGGAATCAGCCCCAGCATTTT.

The chain joins TRBV7-2 to TRBJ1-6, with 10 bases that match TRBD1. There are 16 residues in the CDR3. J gave up 7 bases and V 5 bases, and 8 bases lay outside the gene matches. Germline V lookup: CDR1 SGHTA, CDR2 FQGNSA. This CDR3 is CASSGGTGDKNSPLHF. Here the CDR3 DNA reads TGTGCCAGCAGCGGAGGGACAGGGGACAAGAATTCACCCCTCCACTTT.

Of note for this clone: The germline gene is not matched at one end of the junction; a read error may be the cause. The DNA of the CDR3 is TGTGCTAGCAGCTTAGGACAGGGCATTAATGAAAAACTGTTTTTT. Protein: CASSLGQGINEKLFF. The chain links TRBV7-7 to TRBJ1-4; TRBD1 agrees at 8 bases. The CDR3 covers 15 residues. Germline CDR1 SSHAT, CDR2 FNYEAQ (reference sequence).

This chain connects TRBV5-1 to TRBJ2-7, with 12 bases lining up with TRBD2. J was trimmed by 1 base and V by 0 bases; bases with no gene match: 5. Germline V gene sequence: CDR1 SGHRS, CDR2 YFSETQ. The CDR3 is made up of 17 amino acids. Here the CDR3 DNA reads TGCGCCAGCAGCTTGGGACTAGCGGGGGAACTTTCCTACGAGCAGTACTTC. Protein sequence: CASSLGLAGELSYEQYF.

There are a few counts of this clone. This sequence joins TRBV5-6 and TRBJ1-6; perhaps TRBD1 as D (5 bases). The CDR3 spans 14 residues. CDR1 SGHDT and CDR2 YYEEEE come from the germline V gene. Trimming pared 3 bases from V and 6 bases from J, leaving 10 bases between. The CDR3 loop reads CASSSGLPNSPLHF. The CDR3 DNA reads as TGTGCCAGCAGCTCGGGACTGCCTAATTCACCCCTCCACTTT.

The rearrangement uses TRBV4-2 and TRBJ2-7; the match to TRBD1 covers 11 bases. V was clipped by 8 bases and J by 7 bases; unmatched bases: 13. This CDR3 comprises 15 residues. The germline CDR1 and CDR2 sequences are LGHNA and YNFKEQ. The CDR3 bases are TGTGCCAGCGCGCGAGGACAGGGGGCATCGGTAGAGCAGTACTTC. It translates to CASARGQGASVEQYF.

The chain has TRBV5-6 and TRBJ1-2; D unresolved. With 3 bases removed from V and 3 bases from J, the gap between germline ends came to 15 bases. The CDR3 runs to 15 residues. CDR1 is SGHDT, CDR2 YYEEEE, per germline. CDR3 DNA: TGTGCCAGCAGCTCGGAGGCGGTGGAGGACTATGGCTACACCTTC. Amino acids: CASSSEAVEDYGYTF.

V usage is TRBV4-3 and J usage is TRBJ2-5; possible D gene TRBD2, 5 bases. Trimming stripped 0 bases from V and 5 bases from J, with 13 bases between. The CDR3 length is 15 residues. CDR1 is LGHNA and CDR2 is YSLEER in the germline V gene. CDR3 in amino acids: CASSQDRTSRETQYF. The CDR3 DNA is TGCGCCAGCAGCCAAGATCGGACTTCAAGGGAGACCCAGTACTTC.

The V gene is TRBV27, the J gene TRBJ1-6; D uncertain. Trimming left V 6 bases short and J 10 bases short, with 13 bases between. Germline V lookup: CDR1 MNHEY, CDR2 SMNVEV (reference sequence). The CDR3 totals 13 residues. The CDR3 sequence is CASSLLPQSPLHF. CDR3 DNA: TGTGCCAGCAGCCTCCTCCCCCAGTCACCCCTCCACTTT.

This chain joins TRBV6-5 and TRBJ1-6; D is possibly TRBD1 (6 bases). The CDR3 contains 15 residues. The germline V gene encodes CDR1 MNHEY and CDR2 SVGAGI. V gave up 2 bases and J gave up 4 bases, with 9 bases separating them. CDR3 sequence: CASSYTGQYNSPLHF. CDR3 nucleotide sequence: TGTGCCAGCAGTTACACGGGACAATATAATTCACCCCTCCACTTT.